The clone carrying this TCR beta chain was seen a few times. Its specificity is unknown. Using its own MiXCR run on the 5' RACE reads, TCRdb lists one record per CDR3 protein. The sample has 700,000 or so distinct CDR3 sequences; approximately 9% are singletons. All donors comprised healthy Caucasians. The data originate from a study of identical twins. Whole-study findings and limits: Conclusions leaned on cross-sectional statistical analysis and did not track the same donors over time. Abundant beta clonotypes from cord blood bore fewer insertions; memory repertoires lacked this pattern.

Another study also made use of these data, one on yellow fever vaccine responses in identical twins.

Material for sequencing was PBMCs. This TCR came from a woman between 18 and 29 years old in good health.

The CDR3 sequence: CASRGVAGGSYNEQFF. The DNA of the CDR3 is TGTGCCAGCAGAGGGGTAGCGGGGGGCTCGTACAATGAGCAGTTCTTC. The V call is TRBV6-2 or TRBV6-3, the J call TRBJ2-1, with TRBD2 matching 10 bases. The V gene's germline CDR1 is MNHEY and CDR2 SVGEGT. The CDR3 contains 16 residues. V lost 6 bases and J lost 4; bases outside the gene matches: 9.